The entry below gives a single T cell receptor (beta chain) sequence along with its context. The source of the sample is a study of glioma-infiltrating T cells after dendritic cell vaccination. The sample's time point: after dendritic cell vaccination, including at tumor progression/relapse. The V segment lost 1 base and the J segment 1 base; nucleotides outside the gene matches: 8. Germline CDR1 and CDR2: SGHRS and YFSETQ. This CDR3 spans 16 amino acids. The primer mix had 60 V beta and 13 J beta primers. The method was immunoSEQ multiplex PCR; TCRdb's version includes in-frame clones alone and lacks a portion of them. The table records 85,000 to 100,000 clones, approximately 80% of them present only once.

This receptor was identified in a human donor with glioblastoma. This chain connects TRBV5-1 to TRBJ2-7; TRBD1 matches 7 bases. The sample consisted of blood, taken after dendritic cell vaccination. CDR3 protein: CASSLMPGGSSYEQYF. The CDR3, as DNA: TGCGCCAGCAGCTTGATGCCAGGGGGATCGTCCTACGAGCAGTACTTC.